This T cell receptor beta chain was sequenced in a study of T cell responses to AZD1222 COVID-19 vaccine. The CDR3 covers 16 residues. The germline gives CDR1 MGHRA, CDR2 YSYEKL. V was pared by 2 bases and J by 6 bases, with 17 bases between. Measured with immunoSEQ multiplex PCR; TCRdb has only the in-frame clones, and not every one. Of 200,000 or so clones listed, 80% to 95% were seen once; the top ten hold approximately 1%. Second doses at about 4 or about 12 weeks were pooled. This TCR came from an adult who received the AZD1222 COVID-19 vaccine. The chain joins TRBV4-1 to TRBJ1-5, with D possibly being TRBD1 (5 bases). The source was peripheral blood, collected 28 days after the second AZD1222 dose. CDR3 nucleotides: TGCGCCAGCAGCCAAAGTAGGGTGAGGGGTCCTCAGCCCCAGCATTTT. Translated, it gives CASSQSRVRGPQPQHF.